This T cell receptor (beta chain) came from a study of HIV-infected patients and healthy controls. Per germline, CDR1 MNHNY and CDR2 SVGAGI (reference sequence). V was clipped by 8 bases and J by 7 bases, with 14 bases between them. The CDR3 sequence is 13 residues long. All unsorted peripheral T cells were captured because whole blood was used without fractionation. cDNA was made from 500 ng RNA using alpha and beta constant primers. Separate chain-specific third strand synthesis with multiplexing indices produced the alpha and beta libraries. TCRdb redid the calling of the 5' RACE reads with MiXCR, one entry per CDR3 protein. This sample has about 8,300 distinct CDR3 sequences, with about a tenth found just once.

This TCR derives from an adult with HIV infection. Sequenced here: blood, sampled before antiretroviral therapy. The chain has TRBV6-6 and TRBJ1-4; D remains unclear. Here the CDR3 DNA reads TGTGCCAGCCTTGGGCATTGGAGTGAAAAACTGTTTTTT. Its protein product is CASLGHWSEKLFF.